The following is a TCR beta chain sequence with its context. Its target is unknown. The data are from a study of blood T cells in healthy people across ages. Across the study: When template switching was applied, about one barcoded beta molecule was captured per two T cells. General study points: It was the long-lived donors that had more naive CD4+ cells and higher diversity than aged donors. No conclusive comparison of naive versus antigen-experienced cells was possible with unsorted PBMCs.

Researchers report isolating at least 6 million PBMCs per sample. Alongside a J-beta primer mix, a sample-barcoded 5' primer served in a second PCR lasting about 6 to 11 cycles. TCRdb re-called the 5' RACE reads with MiXCR, one entry per CDR3 protein. The sample lists 1.8 million or so distinct CDR3 sequences; 39% were seen once. The V gene lost 3 bases and the J gene lost 4 bases, with 16 bases spanning the gap. Per germline, CDR1 DFQATT and CDR2 SNEGSKA (reference sequence). The CDR3 contains 16 residues. This rearrangement joins TRBV20-1 to TRBJ1-6, with a weak D call TRBD1 (5 bases). The sample consisted of blood. The clonotype comes from a human donor in good health. The CDR3 bases are TGCAGTGCTAGTCTGGGGGGGACGGAATATAATTCACCCCTCCACTTT. Residues: CSASLGGTEYNSPLHF.